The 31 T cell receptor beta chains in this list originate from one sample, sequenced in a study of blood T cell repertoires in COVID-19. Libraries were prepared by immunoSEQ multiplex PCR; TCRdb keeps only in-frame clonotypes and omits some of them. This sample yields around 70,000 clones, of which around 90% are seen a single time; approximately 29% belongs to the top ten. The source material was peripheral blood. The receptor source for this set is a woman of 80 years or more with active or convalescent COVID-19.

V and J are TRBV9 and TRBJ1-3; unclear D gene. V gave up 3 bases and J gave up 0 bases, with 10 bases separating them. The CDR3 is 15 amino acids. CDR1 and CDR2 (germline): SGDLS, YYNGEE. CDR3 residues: CASSASWSSGNTIYF. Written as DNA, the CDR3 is TGTGCCAGCAGCGCCTCCTGGAGCTCTGGAAACACCATATATTTT.

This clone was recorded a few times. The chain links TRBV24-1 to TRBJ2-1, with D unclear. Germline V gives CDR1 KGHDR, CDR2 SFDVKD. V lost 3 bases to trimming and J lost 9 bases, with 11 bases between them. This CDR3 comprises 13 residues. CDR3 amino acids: CATSDTSHSEQFF. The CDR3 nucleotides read TGTGCCACCAGTGATACCAGTCACAGTGAGCAGTTCTTC.

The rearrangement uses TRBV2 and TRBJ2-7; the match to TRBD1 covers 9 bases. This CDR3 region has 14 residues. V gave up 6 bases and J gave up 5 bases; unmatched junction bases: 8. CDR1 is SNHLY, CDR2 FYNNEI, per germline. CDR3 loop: CASRLTGGAHEQYF. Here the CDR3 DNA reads TGTGCCAGCAGGTTGACAGGGGGGGCCCACGAGCAGTACTTC.

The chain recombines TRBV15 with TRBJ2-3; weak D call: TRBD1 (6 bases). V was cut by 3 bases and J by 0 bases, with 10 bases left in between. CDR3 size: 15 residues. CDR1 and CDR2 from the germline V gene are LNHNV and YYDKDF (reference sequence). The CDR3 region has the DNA TGTGCCACCAGCAGGAGACAGGCTAGCACAGATACGCAGTATTTT. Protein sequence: CATSRRQASTDTQYF. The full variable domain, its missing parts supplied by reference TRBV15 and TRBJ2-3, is DAMVIQNPRYQVTQFGKPVTLSCSQTLNHNVMYWYQQKSSQAPKLLFHYYDKDFNNEADTPDNFQSRRPNTSFCFLDIRSPGLGDTAMYLCATSRRQASTDTQYFGPGTRLTVL.

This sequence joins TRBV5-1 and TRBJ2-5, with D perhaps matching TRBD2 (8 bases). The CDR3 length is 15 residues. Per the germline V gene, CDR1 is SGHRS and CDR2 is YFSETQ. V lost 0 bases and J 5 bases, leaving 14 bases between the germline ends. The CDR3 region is CASSLDRGGRETQYF. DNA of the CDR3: TGCGCCAGCAGCTTGGACAGGGGCGGGAGGGAGACCCAGTACTTC.

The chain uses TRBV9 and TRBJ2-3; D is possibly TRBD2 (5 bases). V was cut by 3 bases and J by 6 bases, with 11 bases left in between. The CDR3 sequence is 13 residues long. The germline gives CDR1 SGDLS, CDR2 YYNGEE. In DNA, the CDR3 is TGTGCCAGCAGCGGTGCTAGCAGGGATACGCAGTATTTT. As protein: CASSGASRDTQYF.

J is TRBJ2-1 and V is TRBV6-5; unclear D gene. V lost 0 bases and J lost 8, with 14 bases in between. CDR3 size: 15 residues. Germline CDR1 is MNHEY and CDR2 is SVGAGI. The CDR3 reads CASSYSDLRGDEQFF. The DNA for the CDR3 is TGTGCCAGCAGTTACTCAGACCTCCGAGGCGATGAGCAGTTCTTC.

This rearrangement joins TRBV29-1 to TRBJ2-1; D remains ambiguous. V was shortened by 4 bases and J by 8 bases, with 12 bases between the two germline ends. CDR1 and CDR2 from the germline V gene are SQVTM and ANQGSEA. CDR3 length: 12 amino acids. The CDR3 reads CSVAELLHEQFF. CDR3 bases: TGCAGCGTTGCAGAACTTCTGCATGAGCAGTTCTTC.

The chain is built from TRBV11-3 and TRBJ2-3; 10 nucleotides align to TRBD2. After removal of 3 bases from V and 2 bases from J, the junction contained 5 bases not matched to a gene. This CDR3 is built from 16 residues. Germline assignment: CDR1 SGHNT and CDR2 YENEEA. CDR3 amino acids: CASSFEAGGITDTQYF. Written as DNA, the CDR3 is TGTGCCAGCAGCTTCGAAGCGGGGGGGATCACAGATACGCAGTATTTT.

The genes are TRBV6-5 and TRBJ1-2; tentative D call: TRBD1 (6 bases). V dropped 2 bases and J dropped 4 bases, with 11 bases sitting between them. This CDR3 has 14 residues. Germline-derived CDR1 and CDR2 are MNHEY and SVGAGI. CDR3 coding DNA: TGTGCCAGCAGTTACAAGGGGGATAGCTATGGCTACACCTTC. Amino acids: CASSYKGDSYGYTF.

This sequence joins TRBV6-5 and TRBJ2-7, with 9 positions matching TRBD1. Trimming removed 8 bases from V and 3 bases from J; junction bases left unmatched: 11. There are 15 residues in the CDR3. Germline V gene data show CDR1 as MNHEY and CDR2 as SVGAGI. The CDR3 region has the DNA TGTGCCAGCCGCCAAACAGGGGGCTTCGTCTACGAGCAGTACTTC. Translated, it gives CASRQTGGFVYEQYF.

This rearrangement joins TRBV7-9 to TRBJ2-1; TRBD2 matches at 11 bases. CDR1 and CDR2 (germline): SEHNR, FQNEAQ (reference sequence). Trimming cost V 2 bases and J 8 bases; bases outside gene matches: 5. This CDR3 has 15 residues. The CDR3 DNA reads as TGTGCCAGCAGCTTAAAACTAGCGGGGGTCGATGAGCAGTTCTTC. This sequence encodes CASSLKLAGVDEQFF.

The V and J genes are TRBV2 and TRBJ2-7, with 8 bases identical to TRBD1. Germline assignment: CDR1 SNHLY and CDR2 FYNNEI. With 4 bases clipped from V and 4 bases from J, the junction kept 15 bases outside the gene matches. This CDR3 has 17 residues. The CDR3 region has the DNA TGTGCCAGCAGTGGCGGGACAGGAAGAGGTTTTCCGTACGAGCAGTACTTC. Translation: CASSGGTGRGFPYEQYF.

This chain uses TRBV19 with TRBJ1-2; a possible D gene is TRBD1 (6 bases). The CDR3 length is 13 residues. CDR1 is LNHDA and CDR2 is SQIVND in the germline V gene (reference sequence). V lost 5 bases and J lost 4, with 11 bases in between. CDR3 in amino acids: CASSQGHGYGYTF. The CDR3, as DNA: TGTGCCAGTAGTCAGGGGCATGGCTATGGCTACACCTTC.

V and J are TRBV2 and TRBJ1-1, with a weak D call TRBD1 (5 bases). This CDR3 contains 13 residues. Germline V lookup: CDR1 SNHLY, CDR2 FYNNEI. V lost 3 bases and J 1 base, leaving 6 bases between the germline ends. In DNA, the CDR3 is TGTGCCAGCAGTGACCAGGGGAACACTGAAGCTTTCTTT. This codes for CASSDQGNTEAFF.

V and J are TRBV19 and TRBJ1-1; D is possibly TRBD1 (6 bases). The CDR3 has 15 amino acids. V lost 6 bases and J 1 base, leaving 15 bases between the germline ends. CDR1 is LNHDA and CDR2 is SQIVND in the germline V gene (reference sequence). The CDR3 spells CASRTGAVRNTEAFF. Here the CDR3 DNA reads TGTGCCAGTAGGACAGGCGCCGTAAGGAACACTGAAGCTTTCTTT.

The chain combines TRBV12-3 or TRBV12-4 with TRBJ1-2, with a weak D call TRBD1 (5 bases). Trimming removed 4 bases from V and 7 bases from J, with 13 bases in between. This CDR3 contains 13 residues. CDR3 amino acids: CASSWGDLVGYTF. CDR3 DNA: TGTGCCAGCAGTTGGGGGGACTTGGTTGGCTACACCTTC.

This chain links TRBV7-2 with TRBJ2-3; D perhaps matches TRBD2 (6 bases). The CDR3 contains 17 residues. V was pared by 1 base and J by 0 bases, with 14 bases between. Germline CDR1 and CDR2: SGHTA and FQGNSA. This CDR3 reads CASSLGGGGISTDTQYF. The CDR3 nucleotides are TGTGCCAGCAGCTTAGGGGGAGGCGGGATTAGCACAGATACGCAGTATTTT.

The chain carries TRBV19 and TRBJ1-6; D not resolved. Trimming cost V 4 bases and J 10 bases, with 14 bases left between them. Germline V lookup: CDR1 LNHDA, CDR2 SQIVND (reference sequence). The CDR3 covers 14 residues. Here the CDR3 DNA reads TGTGCCAGTAGTACTCCCACGGGAAACTCACCCCTCCACTTT. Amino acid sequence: CASSTPTGNSPLHF.

The CDR3 protein is CASSRQNTGELFF. Written as DNA, the CDR3 is TGTGCCAGCTCGCGGCAGAACACCGGGGAGCTGTTTTTT. The chain combines TRBV7-8 with TRBJ2-2; D call uncertain. This CDR3 has 13 residues. V shed 8 bases and J shed 1 base, with 8 bases lying between them. The V gene's germline CDR1 is SGHVS and CDR2 FQNEAQ.

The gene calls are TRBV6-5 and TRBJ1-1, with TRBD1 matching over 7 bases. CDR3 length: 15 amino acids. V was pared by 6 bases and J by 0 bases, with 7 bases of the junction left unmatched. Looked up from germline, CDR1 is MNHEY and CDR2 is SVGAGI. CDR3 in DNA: TGTGCCAGCAGACCTCAGACAGGGTTGAACACTGAAGCTTTCTTT. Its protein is CASRPQTGLNTEAFF.

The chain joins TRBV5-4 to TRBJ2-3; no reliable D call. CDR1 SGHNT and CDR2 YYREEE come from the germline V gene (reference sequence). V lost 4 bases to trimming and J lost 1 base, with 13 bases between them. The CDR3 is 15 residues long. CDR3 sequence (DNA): TGTGCCAGCAGCCCGTCGGCGGCGCGCACAGATACGCAGTATTTT. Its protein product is CASSPSAARTDTQYF. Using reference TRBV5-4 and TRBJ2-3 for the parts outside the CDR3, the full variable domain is ETGVTQSPTHLIKTRGQQVTLRCSSQSGHNTVSWYQQALGQGPQFIFQYYREEENGRGNFPPRFSGLQFPNYSSELNVNALELDDSALYLCASSPSAARTDTQYFGPGTRLTVL.

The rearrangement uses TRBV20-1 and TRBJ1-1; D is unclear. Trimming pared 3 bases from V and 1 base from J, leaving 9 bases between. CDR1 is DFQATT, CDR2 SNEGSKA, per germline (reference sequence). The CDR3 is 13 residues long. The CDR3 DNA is TGCAGTGCTAGTCCGTCCGGGAACACTGAAGCTTTCTTT. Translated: CSASPSGNTEAFF.

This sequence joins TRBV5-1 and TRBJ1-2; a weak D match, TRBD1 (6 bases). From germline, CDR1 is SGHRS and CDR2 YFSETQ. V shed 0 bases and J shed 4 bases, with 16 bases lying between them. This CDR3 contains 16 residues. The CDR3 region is CASSLGLSTGAYGYTF. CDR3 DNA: TGCGCCAGCAGCTTGGGACTCTCGACAGGAGCCTATGGCTACACCTTC.

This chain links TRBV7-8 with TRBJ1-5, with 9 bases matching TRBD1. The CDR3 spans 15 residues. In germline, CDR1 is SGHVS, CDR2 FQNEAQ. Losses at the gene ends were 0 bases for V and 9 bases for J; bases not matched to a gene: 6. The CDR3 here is CASSLARTGERPQHF. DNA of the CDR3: TGTGCCAGCAGCTTAGCGCGGACAGGGGAAAGGCCCCAGCATTTT.

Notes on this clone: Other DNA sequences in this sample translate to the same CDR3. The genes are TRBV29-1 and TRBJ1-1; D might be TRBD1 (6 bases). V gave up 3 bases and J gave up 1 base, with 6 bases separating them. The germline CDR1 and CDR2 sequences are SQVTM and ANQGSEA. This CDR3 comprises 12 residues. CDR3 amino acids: CSVDRGNTEAFF. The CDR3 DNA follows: TGCAGCGTTGACAGGGGGAACACTGAAGCTTTCTTT.

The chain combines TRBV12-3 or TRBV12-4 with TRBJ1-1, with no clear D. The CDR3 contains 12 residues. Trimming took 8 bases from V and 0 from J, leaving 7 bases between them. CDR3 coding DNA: TGTGCCAGCTCACTCATGAACACTGAAGCTTTCTTT. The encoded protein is CASSLMNTEAFF.

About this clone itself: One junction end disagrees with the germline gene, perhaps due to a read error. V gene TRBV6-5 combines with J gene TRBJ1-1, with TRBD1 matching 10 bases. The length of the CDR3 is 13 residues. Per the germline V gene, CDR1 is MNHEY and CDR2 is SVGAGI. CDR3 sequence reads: CVSRRDRGTEAFF. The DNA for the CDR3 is TGTGTCAGCAGAAGGGACAGGGGAACTGAAGCTTTCTTT.

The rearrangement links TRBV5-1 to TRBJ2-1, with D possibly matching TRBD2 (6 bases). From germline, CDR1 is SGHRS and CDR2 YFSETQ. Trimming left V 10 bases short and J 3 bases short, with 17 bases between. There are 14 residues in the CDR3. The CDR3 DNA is TGCGCCGTAGCGGATACGGGGCGCTACAATGAGCAGTTCTTC. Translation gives CAVADTGRYNEQFF. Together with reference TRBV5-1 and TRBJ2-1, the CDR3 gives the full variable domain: KAGVTQTPRYLIKTRGQQVTLSCSPISGHRSVSWYQQTPGQGLQFLFEYFSETQRNKGNFPGRFSGRQFSNSRSEMNVSTLELGDSALYLCAVADTGRYNEQFFGPGTRLTVL.

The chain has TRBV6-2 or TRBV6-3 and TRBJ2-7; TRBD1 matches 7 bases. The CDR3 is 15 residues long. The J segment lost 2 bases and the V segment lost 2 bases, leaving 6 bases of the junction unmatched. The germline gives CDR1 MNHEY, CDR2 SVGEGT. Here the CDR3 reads CASSYKDRAPYEQYF. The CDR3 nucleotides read TGTGCCAGCAGTTACAAAGACAGGGCGCCCTACGAGCAGTACTTC.

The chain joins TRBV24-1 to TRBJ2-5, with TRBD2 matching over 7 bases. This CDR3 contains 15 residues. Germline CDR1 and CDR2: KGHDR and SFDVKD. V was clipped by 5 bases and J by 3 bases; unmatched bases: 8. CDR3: CATSASGTTEETQYF. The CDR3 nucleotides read TGTGCCACCAGTGCATCCGGGACTACCGAAGAGACCCAGTACTTC.